This T cell receptor beta chain is drawn from a study of OX40 agonist ivuxolimab in advanced cancers. This CDR3 has 12 residues. Germline CDR1 is SGHNT and CDR2 is YYREEE (reference sequence). Trimming pared 1 base from V and 3 bases from J, leaving 5 bases between. Data came from immunoSEQ multiplex PCR; TCRdb stores just in-frame clones and leaves some out. This sample yields about 64,000 clones, of which approximately 92% are seen a single time; more than 13% belongs to the top ten. The gene calls are TRBV5-4 and TRBJ2-7, with D uncertain. The receptor was derived from an adult with an advanced solid tumor such as melanoma, head and neck, liver or kidney cancer. Source: CD4+ or CD8+ T cells sorted from blood, taken in a trial of the OX40 agonist ivuxolimab. The CDR3 coding sequence is TGTGCCAGCAGCTTGCGGATCTACGAGCAGTACTTC. The encoded protein is CASSLRIYEQYF.